Shown below are 2 T cell receptor beta chains from a single sample sequenced in a study of cytomegalovirus exposure and HLA in healthy donors. 13 Jbeta primers and 60 Vbeta primers were used for the PCR. Using immunoSEQ multiplex PCR, the repertoire was profiled, and TCRdb retains in-frame clones only, with some absent. Of approximately 200,000 clones detected, 79% appear once; the ten largest clones hold approximately 1.4%. The sample consisted of PBMCs. The source is a girl aged 10 to 17 in good health and CMV-seropositive.

In nucleotides, the CDR3 is TGTGCCAGCAGTCAGACAGAGAATGGCTACACCTTC. Amino acid sequence: CASSQTENGYTF. The chain is built from TRBV2 and TRBJ1-2; D is perhaps TRBD1 (5 bases). CDR1 is SNHLY and CDR2 is FYNNEI in the germline V gene. The length of the CDR3 is 12 residues. Trimming removed 5 bases at V and 6 bases at J, with 10 bases between.

The V gene is TRBV4-3, the J gene TRBJ1-4, with a weak D call TRBD1 (5 bases). The CDR3 runs 15 residues. The V gene lost 4 bases and the J gene lost 10 bases, with 19 bases spanning the gap. Germline CDR1 reads LGHNA; CDR2 reads YSLEER. CDR3 nucleotides: TGCGCCAGCAGCCCAGGTGGGGCCGATCAAGGAAAACTGTTTTTT. Residues: CASSPGGADQGKLFF.